This T cell receptor (beta chain) appears in the sequencing data of a study of CD8 T cells in ankylosing spondylitis. General study points: A TCR beta motif of 8 or 9 highly homologous variants appeared characteristic of ankylosing spondylitis blood. Significantly higher representation of disease-linked clones was reported for matched ankylosing spondylitis synovial fluid. Earlier authors reported some of these motif variants in reactive arthritis synovial fluid and blood. A CD8+ phenotype characterized the disease-linked clones, which were relatively rare in peripheral blood.

Germline V CDR1 and CDR2: MDHEN, SYDVKM. Trimming removed 5 bases at V and 1 base at J, with 11 bases between. The CDR3 sequence is 15 residues long. Quantitative 5'-RACE with molecular barcodes produced the TCR beta libraries. One entry per CDR3 protein results from TCRdb running MiXCR on the 5' RACE reads. The sample includes 350,000 or so distinct CDR3 sequences, 8% of them seen just once. The sample holds a few counts of this clonotype. No antigen is known for it. The J gene is TRBJ2-2, the V gene TRBV28, with D unclear. The TCR was taken from a male donor with ankylosing spondylitis. The sequencing sample was made of blood, either unsorted or a sorted T cell fraction (not recorded which). CDR3 loop: CASSLRTLNTGELFF. The CDR3 coding sequence is TGTGCCAGCAGTCTCCGGACCCTGAACACCGGGGAGCTGTTTTTT.